This TCR beta chain was retrieved from a study of response to subunit inactivated influenza vaccine. Remarks on this clonotype: Its target is not known.

Findings and caveats of the study: Each seasonal influenza vaccination recruits few new T cells, the authors suggested.

TCRdb re-derived calls from the RT-PCR reads in MiXCR, one entry per CDR3 protein. The data hold approximately 500,000 distinct CDR3 sequences, with roughly 15% observed a single time. In germline, CDR1 is MNHEY, CDR2 SVGAGI. This CDR3 has 15 amino acids. Trimming cost V 2 bases and J 7 bases, with 15 bases left between them. Sequencing was performed on PBMCs from blood, taken roughly 12 days after vaccination. The receptor was derived from a man aged 50-60 years who received an inactivated influenza vaccine. J is TRBJ2-1 and V is TRBV6-5; TRBD1 might be the D (6 bases). The CDR3 reads CASSYRQASMNEQFF. The CDR3 DNA reads TGTGCCAGCAGTTACCGACAGGCCAGTATGAATGAGCAGTTCTTC.